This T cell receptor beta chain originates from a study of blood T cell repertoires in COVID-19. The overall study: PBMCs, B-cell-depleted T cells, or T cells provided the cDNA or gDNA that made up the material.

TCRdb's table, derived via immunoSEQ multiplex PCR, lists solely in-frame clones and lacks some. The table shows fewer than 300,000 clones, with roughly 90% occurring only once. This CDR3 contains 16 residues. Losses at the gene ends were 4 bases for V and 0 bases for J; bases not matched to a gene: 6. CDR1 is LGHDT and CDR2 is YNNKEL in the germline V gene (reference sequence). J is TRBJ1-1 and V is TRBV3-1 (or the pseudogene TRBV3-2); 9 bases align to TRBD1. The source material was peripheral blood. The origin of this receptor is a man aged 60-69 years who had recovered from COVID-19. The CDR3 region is CASSLGTGTVNTEAFF. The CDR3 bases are TGTGCCAGCAGCCTCGGGACAGGGACCGTGAACACTGAAGCTTTCTTT.